Below, 32 T cell receptor beta chains from the same sample are listed, as sequenced in a study of control samples from healthy donors and cancer patients. Method: immunoSEQ multiplex PCR; TCRdb's copy keeps in-frame clones and lacks some. Of 150,000 to 200,000 clones listed, roughly 90% are singletons. The sequencing input was blood. These receptor sequences come from a woman aged 30 to 39 in good health.

This sequence joins TRBV19 and TRBJ2-1; 10 nucleotides agree with TRBD2. Trimming cost V 9 bases and J 8 bases; bases outside gene matches: 4. Germline loops: CDR1 LNHDA, CDR2 SQIVND (reference sequence). The CDR3 spans 12 residues. CDR3 bases: TGTGCCAGCAGACTAGCGGGCGATGAGCAGTTCTTC. The encoded protein is CASRLAGDEQFF.

The rearrangement uses TRBV28 and TRBJ1-1; D possibly corresponds to TRBD1 (6 bases). The CDR3 runs to 13 residues. Germline assignment: CDR1 MDHEN and CDR2 SYDVKM. Trimming took off 6 bases at V and 4 bases at J, with 12 bases between the two ends. The CDR3 spells CASRPPGVTEAFF. The CDR3 region has the DNA TGTGCCAGCAGGCCCCCAGGGGTCACTGAAGCTTTCTTT. The whole variable domain, filled in from reference TRBV28 and TRBJ1-1, reads DVKVTQSSRYLVKRTGEKVFLECVQDMDHENMFWYRQDPGLGLRLIYFSYDVKMKEKGDIPEGYSVSREKKERFSLILESASTNQTSMYLCASRPPGVTEAFFGQGTRLTVV.

The genes are TRBV10-3 and TRBJ2-5; unclear D gene. The CDR3 is 13 amino acids. Trimming stripped 5 bases from V and 5 bases from J, with 12 bases between. From germline, CDR1 is ENHRY and CDR2 SYGVKD. The chain's CDR3 is CAISPEIDETQYF. Here the CDR3 DNA reads TGTGCCATCAGTCCCGAGATAGACGAGACCCAGTACTTC.

This rearrangement joins TRBV18 to TRBJ1-4, with unresolved D. The CDR3 extends over 14 amino acids. Deletions cut 5 bases from V and 0 bases from J, with 7 bases between. Per germline, CDR1 KGHSH and CDR2 LQKENI. CDR3 loop: CASSYRTTNEKLFF. The CDR3 DNA follows: TGTGCCAGCTCATACAGAACAACTAATGAAAAACTGTTTTTT.

The chain couples TRBV7-9 to TRBJ1-3; D remains ambiguous. The ends were cut back, 5 bases at V and 4 bases at J, with 3 bases in the middle. The germline gives CDR1 SEHNR, CDR2 FQNEAQ (reference sequence). The CDR3 is made up of 11 amino acids. The CDR3 sequence: CASSHGNTIYF. Here the CDR3 DNA reads TGTGCCAGCAGCCACGGAAACACCATATATTTT.

This chain links TRBV11-2 with TRBJ2-1; D unclear. This CDR3 region has 12 residues. CDR1 and CDR2 (germline): SGHAT, FQNNGV. Trimming pared 7 bases from V and 6 bases from J, leaving 10 bases between. In nucleotides, the CDR3 is TGTGCCAGCACACTAAGACGCAATGAGCAGTTCTTC. Encoded protein: CASTLRRNEQFF.

V gene TRBV28 combines with J gene TRBJ2-1; D uncertain. This CDR3 has 20 residues. Between the trimmed V and J ends, which lost 1 base and 4 bases, there was a span of 26 bases. The germline CDR1 and CDR2 sequences are MDHEN and SYDVKM. CDR3 region: CASSLSRSLGPDYRYNEQFF. The CDR3 DNA reads as TGTGCCAGCAGTTTATCCCGAAGTCTCGGGCCCGATTATCGGTACAATGAGCAGTTCTTC.

V is TRBV7-9 and J is TRBJ2-7; D may match TRBD1 or TRBD2 (5 bases each). The CDR3 contains 13 residues. CDR1 is SEHNR, CDR2 FQNEAQ, per germline (reference sequence). V dropped 5 bases and J dropped 3 bases, with 11 bases sitting between them. The CDR3 DNA is TGTGCCAGCAGCCGGGACGGCTACTACGAGCAGTACTTC. The encoded protein is CASSRDGYYEQYF. The full variable domain, in which reference TRBV7-9 and TRBJ2-7 provide the parts outside the CDR3, is DTGVSQNPRHKITKRGQNVTFRCDPISEHNRLYWYRQTLGQGPEFLTYFQNEAQLEKSRLLSDRFSAERPKGSFSTLEIQRTEQGDSAMYLCASSRDGYYEQYFGPGTRLTVT.

V usage is TRBV4-1 and J usage is TRBJ1-6, with a weak D call TRBD1 (5 bases). V was pared by 3 bases and J by 8 bases, with 14 bases between. Germline V gene lookup returns CDR1 MGHRA and CDR2 YSYEKL. The CDR3 is made up of 15 amino acids. CDR3 DNA sequence: TGCGCCAGCAGCCACAGGGCCCGTCACGATTCACCCCTCCACTTT. Amino acids: CASSHRARHDSPLHF.

This clone was seen just once. The genes are TRBV5-4 and TRBJ2-3, with a possible D match to TRBD2 (6 bases). CDR1 is SGHNT and CDR2 is YYREEE in the germline V gene (reference sequence). Trimming took off 3 bases at V and 1 base at J, with 15 bases between the two ends. The CDR3 runs 16 residues. CDR3 bases: TGTGCCAGCAGCTATAGAGTGAGGGAGGGCACAGATACGCAGTATTTT. It is translated as CASSYRVREGTDTQYF.

Only a few counts were recorded for this clone. The chain recombines TRBV7-9 with TRBJ2-7; D may be TRBD2 (5 bases). There are 14 residues in the CDR3. V was clipped by 2 bases and J by 2 bases, with 10 bases between them. CDR1 is SEHNR and CDR2 is FQNEAQ in the germline V gene (reference sequence). The CDR3 DNA reads TGTGCCAGCAGCTTATCAGCGGAAACCTACGAGCAGTACTTC. Translating gives CASSLSAETYEQYF.

This clone was recorded a few times. In the same sample, other DNA sequences code for this CDR3. CDR3 nucleotides: TGTGCCAGCAGCTTAGGGAGGGGGGGCAGGGCCCATGAGCAGTTCTTC. This translates into CASSLGRGGRAHEQFF. The rearrangement uses TRBV11-2 and TRBJ2-1; a weak D match, TRBD2 (7 bases). The germline V and J ends were trimmed by 1 base and 8 bases, with 18 bases remaining between them. CDR3 length: 16 residues. Per the germline V gene, CDR1 is SGHAT and CDR2 is FQNNGV. The full variable domain, completed using reference TRBV11-2 and TRBJ2-1, is EAGVAQSPRYKIIEKRQSVAFWCNPISGHATLYWYQQILGQGPKLLIQFQNNGVVDDSQLPKDRFSAERLKGVDSTLKIQPAKLEDSAVYLCASSLGRGGRAHEQFFGPGTRLTVL.

The chain is built from TRBV3-1 (or the pseudogene TRBV3-2) and TRBJ2-7, with a weak D call TRBD2 (5 bases). This CDR3 is built from 11 residues. The V end was cut by 3 bases, the J end by 5 bases, with 5 bases between. The V gene's germline CDR1 is LGHDT and CDR2 YNNKEL (reference sequence). The CDR3 loop reads CASSHGDEQYF. Written as DNA, the CDR3 is TGTGCCAGCAGCCACGGGGACGAGCAGTACTTC.

The chain's CDR3 is CASSNREAPQETQYF. Written as DNA, the CDR3 is TGTGCCAGCAGTAACAGGGAGGCCCCCCAAGAGACCCAGTACTTC. This chain uses TRBV5-4 with TRBJ2-5, with D perhaps given as TRBD1 or TRBD2 (6 bases each). This CDR3 is built from 15 residues. Between the trimmed V and J ends, which lost 5 bases and 1 base, there was a span of 15 bases. Germline-derived CDR1 and CDR2 are SGHNT and YYREEE (reference sequence).

The V gene is TRBV15, the J gene TRBJ1-5; the D gene is possibly TRBD1 (6 bases). This CDR3 contains 16 residues. Germline V gives CDR1 LNHNV, CDR2 YYDKDF (reference sequence). Trimming shortened V by 3 bases and J by 8 bases, and 20 bases separated the two germline ends. The CDR3 DNA reads TGTGCCACCAGCAGTACGGACAGTTCTCTAATAAAGCCCCAGCATTTT. It yields the protein CATSSTDSSLIKPQHF.

This rearrangement joins TRBV6-5 to TRBJ2-5, with 7 bases that match TRBD1. The CDR3 runs to 14 residues. Germline values: CDR1 MNHEY, CDR2 SVGAGI. V shed 4 bases and J 3 bases; nucleotides not matched to a gene: 5. The chain's CDR3 is CASSFMTGKETQYF. CDR3 sequence (DNA): TGTGCCAGCAGTTTCATGACAGGGAAAGAGACCCAGTACTTC.

V gene TRBV18 combines with J gene TRBJ2-3; D is ambiguous. Germline-derived CDR1 and CDR2 are KGHSH and LQKENI. This CDR3 is 14 amino acids long. V was trimmed by 0 bases and J by 2 bases, leaving 6 bases between them. For the CDR3, the DNA is TGTGCCAGCTCACCACCGGTGGTCACAGATACGCAGTATTTT. This sequence encodes CASSPPVVTDTQYF.

V usage is TRBV27 and J usage is TRBJ1-6; the D is unclear. V was cut by 5 bases and J by 3 bases, with 14 bases left in between. The CDR3 runs 16 residues. CDR1 is MNHEY and CDR2 is SMNVEV in the germline V gene (reference sequence). In DNA form, the CDR3 reads TGTGCCAGCAGTAGTTTGGCAGGCAGCTATAATTCACCCCTCCACTTT. This codes for CASSSLAGSYNSPLHF.

The chain recombines TRBV12-5 with TRBJ2-2, with a possible D match to TRBD1 (6 bases). Germline-derived CDR1 and CDR2 are LGHNT and FRNRAP. With 0 bases removed from V and 3 bases from J, the gap between germline ends came to 8 bases. The CDR3 sequence is 15 residues long. In DNA, the CDR3 is TGTGCTAGTGGTTTGGTAGGACAGCACACCGGGGAGCTGTTTTTT. It codes for CASGLVGQHTGELFF.

The chain joins TRBV6-5 to TRBJ2-7; D gene uncertain. CDR1 MNHEY and CDR2 SVGAGI come from the germline V gene. The CDR3 runs 13 residues. The germline V and J ends were trimmed by 2 bases and 4 bases, with 9 bases remaining between them. CDR3 nucleotides: TGTGCCAGCAGTTACAGGGAATGGTACGAGCAGTACTTC. Its translation: CASSYREWYEQYF.

This rearrangement joins TRBV12-3 or TRBV12-4 to TRBJ1-4; no clear D. Trimming left V 2 bases short and J 5 bases short, with 6 bases between. This CDR3 contains 13 residues. The CDR3 loop reads CASSLLVNEKLFF. CDR3 DNA sequence: TGTGCCAGCAGTTTACTAGTAAATGAAAAACTGTTTTTT.

This chain links TRBV15 with TRBJ2-7; D uncertain. The CDR3 has 12 amino acids. Germline CDR1 is LNHNV and CDR2 is YYDKDF (reference sequence). Trimming left V 3 bases short and J 3 bases short, with 6 bases between. DNA for the CDR3: TGTGCCACCAGCAGGCCGGGCTACGAGCAGTACTTC. Encoded protein: CATSRPGYEQYF.

The CDR3 loop reads CAGRTGETQYF. For the CDR3, the DNA is TGTGCCGGACGGACGGGAGAGACCCAGTACTTC. V gene TRBV2 combines with J gene TRBJ2-5; no clear D gene. The ends were cut back, 11 bases at V and 4 bases at J, with 11 bases in the middle. Germline loops: CDR1 SNHLY, CDR2 FYNNEI. The CDR3 contains 11 residues.

The chain couples TRBV4-3 to TRBJ2-3, with D unclear. This CDR3 has 13 amino acids. Deletions cut 0 bases from V and 6 bases from J, with 7 bases between. CDR1 is LGHNA and CDR2 is YSLEER in the germline V gene. The DNA of the CDR3 is TGCGCCAGCAGCCAAGAACGGTCCGATACGCAGTATTTT. The encoded protein is CASSQERSDTQYF.

Note on this clone: Other DNA sequences within the sample encode an identical CDR3. The rearrangement joins TRBV9 to TRBJ2-2; the D gene is possibly TRBD2 (6 bases). Trimming shortened V by 0 bases and J by 5 bases, and 8 bases separated the two germline ends. The CDR3 has 14 amino acids. The germline gives CDR1 SGDLS, CDR2 YYNGEE. DNA of the CDR3: TGTGCCAGCAGCGTAGGTGGAGGGACCGGGGAGCTGTTTTTT. It is translated as CASSVGGGTGELFF.

V gene TRBV19 combines with J gene TRBJ1-4, with a weak D call TRBD1 (6 bases). The CDR3 totals 16 residues. V was shortened by 3 bases and J by 8 bases, with 19 bases between the two germline ends. The germline V gene encodes CDR1 LNHDA and CDR2 SQIVND (reference sequence). CDR3 sequence reads: CASSIPRGGAEEKLFF. The DNA of the CDR3 is TGTGCCAGTAGTATCCCCCGTGGGGGCGCGGAGGAAAAACTGTTTTTT. Looking up the rest from reference TRBV19 and TRBJ1-4 gives the full variable domain: DGGITQSPKYLFRKEGQNVTLSCEQNLNHDAMYWYRQDPGQGLRLIYYSQIVNDFQKGDIAEGYSVSREKKESFPLTVTSAQKNPTAFYLCASSIPRGGAEEKLFFGSGTQLSVL.

J is TRBJ2-2 and V is TRBV5-1; D unclear. This CDR3 region has 15 residues. Per the germline V gene, CDR1 is SGHRS and CDR2 is YFSETQ. The germline V and J ends were trimmed by 6 bases and 0 bases, with 12 bases remaining between them. DNA for the CDR3: TGCGCCAGCACCCGTTGCTGCCCGAACACCGGGGAGCTGTTTTTT. Translating it yields CASTRCCPNTGELFF. Complete variable domain (other parts from reference TRBV5-1 and TRBJ2-2): KAGVTQTPRYLIKTRGQQVTLSCSPISGHRSVSWYQQTPGQGLQFLFEYFSETQRNKGNFPGRFSGRQFSNSRSEMNVSTLELGDSALYLCASTRCCPNTGELFFGEGSRLTVL.

This sequence joins TRBV11-2 and TRBJ2-7; the match to TRBD2 covers 13 bases. CDR1 is SGHAT, CDR2 FQNNGV, per germline. CDR3 size: 17 residues. The junction had 5 bases not matched to a gene; V was cut back by 0 bases and J by 3 bases. The CDR3 loop is CASSLDRLAGGYYEQYF. The CDR3 nucleotides are TGTGCCAGCAGCTTAGATAGACTAGCGGGAGGTTACTACGAGCAGTACTTC.

The genes are TRBV28 and TRBJ2-7; 8 nucleotides align to TRBD1. This CDR3 comprises 16 residues. V lost 3 bases to trimming and J lost 0 bases; unmatched junction nucleotides: 7. The germline gives CDR1 MDHEN, CDR2 SYDVKM. CDR3 region: CASSFFSGTGSYEQYF. As DNA, the CDR3 is TGTGCCAGCAGTTTTTTCTCCGGGACAGGCTCCTACGAGCAGTACTTC.

The genes are TRBV4-1 and TRBJ2-1; the D is unclear. This CDR3 comprises 15 residues. Germline V gene data show CDR1 as MGHRA and CDR2 as YSYEKL. Trimming removed 0 bases at V and 3 bases at J, with 9 bases between. CDR3 region: CASSQDLRDYNEQFF. CDR3 DNA: TGCGCCAGCAGCCAAGATCTGAGAGACTACAATGAGCAGTTCTTC.

The chain is built from TRBV12-3 or TRBV12-4 and TRBJ1-5; D is unclear. CDR3 length: 13 residues. The germline V and J ends were trimmed by 0 bases and 6 bases, with 6 bases remaining between them. The CDR3 DNA follows: TGTGCCAGCAGTTTAGCAGGGCTTCAGCCCCAGCATTTT. Residues: CASSLAGLQPQHF.

This clone is a singleton in its sample. This chain connects TRBV2 to TRBJ2-3, with TRBD2 matching over 11 bases. CDR3 length equals 17 residues. Germline values: CDR1 SNHLY, CDR2 FYNNEI. V lost 3 bases to trimming and J lost 5 bases; unmatched junction nucleotides: 10. The CDR3 sequence is CASSESLAGGEIDTQYF. In nucleotides, the CDR3 is TGTGCCAGCAGTGAGAGTCTAGCGGGAGGAGAAATAGATACGCAGTATTTT.